This T cell receptor (beta chain) was recovered during a study of blood T cell repertoires in COVID-19. Libraries were prepared by immunoSEQ multiplex PCR; TCRdb keeps only in-frame clonotypes and omits some of them. Among 200,000 to 300,000 clones listed, 85% were seen once. Germline values: CDR1 SGHAT, CDR2 FQNNGV. The ends lost 2 bases at V and 7 bases at J; junction bases unmatched: 9. This CDR3 is 16 amino acids long. The V and J genes are TRBV11-2 and TRBJ2-1; 9 nucleotides line up with TRBD2. Sequencing was done on a sample of peripheral blood. The sequence was collected from a woman aged 60-70 years with active or convalescent COVID-19. CDR3 protein: CASSLSRGRVGNEQFF. The CDR3 DNA is TGTGCCAGCAGCTTATCCCGCGGGAGGGTTGGGAATGAGCAGTTCTTC.